This T cell receptor (beta chain) was retrieved from a study of identical twins. In germline, CDR1 is SEHNR, CDR2 FQNEAQ (reference sequence). The V end was cut by 5 bases, the J end by 2 bases, with 12 bases between. The CDR3 totals 15 residues. Findings of the study overall: Insertion counts were lower in abundant cord blood beta clonotypes, a trend that memory repertoires did not show. Surplus twin overlap in beta out-of-frame sequences was less pronounced. Zero-insertion results could be subject to partial confounding by invariant MAIT and iNKT cells.

This clonotype was found a few times. Its antigen is still unknown. Carrying unique molecular identifiers, the cDNA also gained a universal primer site through template switching. TCRdb recomputed calls from the 5' RACE reads with MiXCR, one row per CDR3 protein. The sample holds just under 650,000 distinct CDR3 sequences, under 8.5% seen once. The same specimen was also included in a second study, on yellow fever vaccine responses in identical twins.

This clonotype was obtained from a woman between 18 and 29 years old in good health. Source material: PBMCs. J is TRBJ1-4 and V is TRBV7-9; D gene ambiguous. The CDR3, as DNA: TGTGCCAGCAGCAACCCCCTGGGGACTAATGAAAAACTGTTTTTT. Translated: CASSNPLGTNEKLFF. The variable domain in full, completed from reference TRBV7-9 and TRBJ1-4, reads DTGVSQNPRHKITKRGQNVTFRCDPISEHNRLYWYRQTLGQGPEFLTYFQNEAQLEKSRLLSDRFSAERPKGSFSTLEIQRTEQGDSAMYLCASSNPLGTNEKLFFGSGTQLSVL.